One and the same sample provided the 7 T cell receptor beta chains below, sequenced in a study of response to subunit inactivated influenza vaccine. TCRdb ran MiXCR on the RT-PCR reads and lists one entry per CDR3 protein. The sample contains 300,000 to 350,000 distinct CDR3 sequences, less than 25% of which appear only once. The sequencing used PBMCs from blood, collected less than 22 months after vaccination. The source of these receptors is a man between 50 and 70 years old who received an inactivated influenza vaccine.

The rearrangement links TRBV6-1 to TRBJ2-1; tentative D call: TRBD1 (6 bases). The V gene's germline CDR1 is MNHNS and CDR2 SASEGT. V lost 4 bases, J lost 3 bases, and 10 bases lay in between. The CDR3 length is 14 residues. CDR3 DNA: TGTGCCAGCAGTGGTGGACAGAACTACAATGAGCAGTTCTTC. This encodes CASSGGQNYNEQFF.

This rearrangement joins TRBV3-1 to TRBJ2-3; no reliable D call. Germline V gene lookup returns CDR1 LGHDT and CDR2 YNNKEL (reference sequence). Trimming pared 3 bases from V and 4 bases from J, leaving 5 bases between. This CDR3 is 12 amino acids long. The CDR3 region is CASSHQPDTQYF. The CDR3 DNA follows: TGTGCCAGCAGCCACCAGCCAGATACGCAGTATTTT.

The chain uses TRBV5-4 and TRBJ1-6; D is unclear. V gave up 0 bases and J gave up 2 bases, with 9 bases separating them. From germline, CDR1 is SGHNT and CDR2 YYREEE (reference sequence). The CDR3 sequence is 16 residues long. The CDR3 sequence: CASSLDSEAYNSPLHF. Written as DNA, the CDR3 is TGTGCCAGCAGCTTGGACTCGGAGGCCTATAATTCACCCCTCCACTTT.

This clonotype was counted many times. The rearrangement links TRBV29-1 to TRBJ2-1, with TRBD1 matching 7 bases. J lost 5 bases, V lost 3 bases, and 13 bases had no gene match. This CDR3 comprises 16 residues. Germline CDR1 and CDR2: SQVTM and ANQGSEA. CDR3: CSVDDRDLRFDNEQFF. DNA of the CDR3: TGCAGCGTTGACGACAGGGATTTACGCTTCGACAATGAGCAGTTCTTC.

The count of this clonotype is one. The CDR3 DNA follows: TGTGCCAGCAGCCAATTGGGACTAGCCGGGGAAGTCACCGGGGAGCTGTTTTTT. Translation gives CASSQLGLAGEVTGELFF. The V gene is TRBV3-1, the J gene TRBJ2-2; TRBD2 aligns across 9 bases. Unmatched junction bases numbered 11, after V lost 2 bases and J lost 4 bases. CDR1 LGHDT and CDR2 YNNKEL come from the germline V gene (reference sequence). This CDR3 spans 18 amino acids.

CDR3 amino acids: CASSLTGPQETQYF. The CDR3 region has the DNA TGTGCCAGCAGCCTGACAGGACCCCAAGAGACCCAGTACTTC. The chain has TRBV5-4 and TRBJ2-5, with D possibly matching TRBD1 (6 bases). In germline, CDR1 is SGHNT, CDR2 YYREEE (reference sequence). Trimming shortened V by 4 bases and J by 1 base, and 11 bases separated the two germline ends. CDR3 length: 14 amino acids.

This clonotype was detected a few times. The chain is built from TRBV4-2 and TRBJ1-1, with D unclear. CDR1 and CDR2 from the germline V gene are LGHNA and YNFKEQ. This CDR3 contains 15 residues. The V end lost 0 bases, the J end lost 5 bases, and 13 bases lay between the germline ends. CDR3 loop: CASSQEVYAGTEAFF. The CDR3 coding sequence is TGTGCCAGCAGCCAAGAAGTGTACGCTGGAACTGAAGCTTTCTTT.